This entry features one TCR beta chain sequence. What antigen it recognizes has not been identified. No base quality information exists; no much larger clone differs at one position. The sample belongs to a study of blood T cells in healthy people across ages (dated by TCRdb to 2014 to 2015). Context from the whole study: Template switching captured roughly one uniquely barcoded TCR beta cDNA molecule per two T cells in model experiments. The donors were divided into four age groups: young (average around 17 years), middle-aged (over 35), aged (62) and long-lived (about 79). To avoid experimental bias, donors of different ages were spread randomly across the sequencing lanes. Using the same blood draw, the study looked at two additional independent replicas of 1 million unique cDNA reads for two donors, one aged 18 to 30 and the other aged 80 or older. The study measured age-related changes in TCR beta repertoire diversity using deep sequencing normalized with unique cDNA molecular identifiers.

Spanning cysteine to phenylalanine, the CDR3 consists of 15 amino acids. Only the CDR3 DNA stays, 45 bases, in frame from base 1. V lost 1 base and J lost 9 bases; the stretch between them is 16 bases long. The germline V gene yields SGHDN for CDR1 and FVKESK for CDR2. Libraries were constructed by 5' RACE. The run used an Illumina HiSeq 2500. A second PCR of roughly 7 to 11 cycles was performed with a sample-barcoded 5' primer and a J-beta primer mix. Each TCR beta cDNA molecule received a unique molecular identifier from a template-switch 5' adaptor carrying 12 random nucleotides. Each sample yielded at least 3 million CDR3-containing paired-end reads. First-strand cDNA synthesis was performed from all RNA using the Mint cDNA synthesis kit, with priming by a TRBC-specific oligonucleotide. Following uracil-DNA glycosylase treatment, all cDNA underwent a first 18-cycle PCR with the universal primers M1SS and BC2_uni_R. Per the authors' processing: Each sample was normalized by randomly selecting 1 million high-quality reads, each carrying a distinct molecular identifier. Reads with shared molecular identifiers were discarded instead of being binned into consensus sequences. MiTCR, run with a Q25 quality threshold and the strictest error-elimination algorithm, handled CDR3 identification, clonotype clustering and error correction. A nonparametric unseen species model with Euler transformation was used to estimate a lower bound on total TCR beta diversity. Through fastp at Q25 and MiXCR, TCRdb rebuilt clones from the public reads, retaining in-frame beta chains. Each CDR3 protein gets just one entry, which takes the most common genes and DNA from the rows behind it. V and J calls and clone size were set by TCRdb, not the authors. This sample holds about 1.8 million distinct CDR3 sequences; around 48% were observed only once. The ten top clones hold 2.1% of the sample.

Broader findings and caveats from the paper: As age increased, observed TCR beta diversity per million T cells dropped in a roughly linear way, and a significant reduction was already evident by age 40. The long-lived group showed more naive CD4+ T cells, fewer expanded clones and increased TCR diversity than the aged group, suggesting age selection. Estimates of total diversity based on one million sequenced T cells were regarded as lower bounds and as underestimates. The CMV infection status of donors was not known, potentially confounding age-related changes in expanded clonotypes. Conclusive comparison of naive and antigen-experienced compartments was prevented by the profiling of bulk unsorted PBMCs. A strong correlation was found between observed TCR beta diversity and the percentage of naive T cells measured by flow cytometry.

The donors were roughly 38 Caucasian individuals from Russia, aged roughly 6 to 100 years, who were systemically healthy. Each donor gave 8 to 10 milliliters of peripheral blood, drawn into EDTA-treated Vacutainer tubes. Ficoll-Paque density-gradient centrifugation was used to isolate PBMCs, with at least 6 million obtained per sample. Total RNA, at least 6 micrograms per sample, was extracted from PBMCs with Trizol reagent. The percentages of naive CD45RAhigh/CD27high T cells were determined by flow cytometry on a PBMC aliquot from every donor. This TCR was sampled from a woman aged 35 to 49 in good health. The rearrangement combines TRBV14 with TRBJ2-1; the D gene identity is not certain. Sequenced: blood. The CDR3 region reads CASSQVYPYPGEQFF. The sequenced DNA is TGTGCCAGCAGCCAAGTGTATCCGTATCCGGGTGAGCAGTTCTTC.